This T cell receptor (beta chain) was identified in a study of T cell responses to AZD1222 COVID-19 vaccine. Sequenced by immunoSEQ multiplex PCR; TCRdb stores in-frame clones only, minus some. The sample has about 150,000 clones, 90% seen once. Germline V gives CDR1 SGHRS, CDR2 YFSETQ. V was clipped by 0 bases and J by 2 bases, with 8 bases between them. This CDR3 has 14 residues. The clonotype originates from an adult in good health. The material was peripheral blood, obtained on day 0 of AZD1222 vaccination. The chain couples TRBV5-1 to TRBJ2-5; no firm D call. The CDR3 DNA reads TGCGCCAGCAGCTTGGACAGCTCACAAGAGACCCAGTACTTC. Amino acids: CASSLDSSQETQYF.